Listed below are T cell receptor beta chains from one sample, sequenced in a study of human T cells and chemical hapten exposure. Using its own MiXCR run on the RACE reads, TCRdb lists one record per CDR3 protein. The repertoire holds around 150,000 distinct CDR3 sequences, with roughly 25% as singletons. The sequences come from whole blood, collected in connection with sensitization to the hapten diphenylcyclopropenone (DPC). Source of these receptors: a woman aged 18-29 years with alopecia areata. Some clones in this sample may be carry-over from other donors' samples. CDR3s leave out the opening cysteine and the closing phenylalanine or tryptophan. The order of the fields is V gene, clone size, CDR3 protein. The listing skips clone size in some rows; elsewhere it reads once, few, many or a size class.

v_gene: TRBV29-1; abundance: .; CDR3aa: SVARSTGSEAF
v_gene: TRBV3-1; abundance: .; CDR3aa: ASSPDRLNTEAF
v_gene: TRBV20-1; abundance: many; CDR3aa: SALSVEQY
v_gene: TRBV6-5; abundance: .; CDR3aa: ASSYYRQDIEAF
v_gene: TRBV15; abundance: few; CDR3aa: ATSREGRNYEQY
v_gene: TRBV3-1; abundance: .; CDR3aa: ASSQGTADEKLF
v_gene: TRBV20-1; abundance: few; CDR3aa: SARRTGSTEAF
v_gene: TRBV20-1; abundance: .; CDR3aa: SASGRDRGYGYT
v_gene: TRBV30; abundance: .; CDR3aa: AWSVSGSGTQY
v_gene: TRBV5-1; abundance: few; CDR3aa: ASSLGTSADTQY
v_gene: TRBV29-1; abundance: few; CDR3aa: SVTPAGGYEQY
v_gene: TRBV29-1; abundance: few; CDR3aa: SVTTGTGPYEQY
v_gene: TRBV6-5; abundance: few; CDR3aa: ASRPGTSGSLPYEQY
v_gene: TRBV27; abundance: .; CDR3aa: ASSPGQVNTEAF
v_gene: TRBV5-1; abundance: .; CDR3aa: ASMEGSTDTQY
v_gene: TRBV12-3/TRBV12-4; abundance: few; CDR3aa: ASRLSGMYEQY
v_gene: TRBV10-3; abundance: few; CDR3aa: AVGDRGRETQY
v_gene: TRBV7-2; abundance: .; CDR3aa: ASSLGGLNTGELF
v_gene: TRBV7-2; abundance: .; CDR3aa: ASSLAGTSFY
v_gene: TRBV15; abundance: .; CDR3aa: ATSRDTSLAVPETQY
v_gene: TRBV7-9; abundance: once; CDR3aa: ASSPSTGRSTDTQY
v_gene: TRBV19; abundance: once; CDR3aa: ASQGAHSNQPQH
v_gene: TRBV11-2; abundance: .; CDR3aa: ASSSNGQINEKLF
v_gene: TRBV4-2; abundance: .; CDR3aa: ASSRGESPLH
v_gene: TRBV20-1; abundance: few; CDR3aa: SAITSEGIPGNTIY
v_gene: TRBV9; abundance: few; CDR3aa: ASSADLAGGAYEQY
v_gene: TRBV20-1; abundance: .; CDR3aa: SALTSGRAPTEQY
v_gene: TRBV10-3; abundance: few; CDR3aa: AISSLAGSYEQY
v_gene: TRBV6-2/TRBV6-3; abundance: .; CDR3aa: ASSFITDTQY
v_gene: TRBV29-1; abundance: many; CDR3aa: SATEYNEQF
v_gene: TRBV29-1; abundance: few; CDR3aa: SVGDRGPRANTGELF
v_gene: TRBV4-2; abundance: few; CDR3aa: ASSPPQGESYNSPLH
v_gene: TRBV20-1; abundance: .; CDR3aa: SASGDGGFTDTQY
v_gene: TRBV27; abundance: .; CDR3aa: ASSYNPAETQY
v_gene: TRBV2; abundance: few; CDR3aa: ASSTGETQY
v_gene: TRBV15; abundance: few; CDR3aa: ATSRGGSNTGELF
v_gene: TRBV7-2; abundance: .; CDR3aa: ASSPRGGWAGEQY
v_gene: TRBV7-9; abundance: .; CDR3aa: ASSLGQFHEQY
v_gene: TRBV2; abundance: many; CDR3aa: ASSEAGGGPYEQY